This TCR beta chain comes out of a study of cytomegalovirus exposure and HLA in healthy donors (dated by TCRdb to 2016 to 2017). Looking at the study overall: The 650 to 800 repertoires of the first cohort and the approximately 110 validation repertoires were produced on the same platform, according to a later analysis. The study aimed to test whether signatures of past pathogen exposure could be identified by cataloging public T cell receptors. Besides the first cohort of roughly 700 subjects, a separate validation cohort made up of 120 different subjects was used. High-throughput TCR immunosequencing, statistical association of individual TCRs with disease status, and machine learning were combined to predict cytomegalovirus infection status.

CDR1 KGHSH and CDR2 LQKENI were looked up in the germline V gene. The trim is 1 base for V and 0 bases for J, with a gap of 7 bases between the germline ends. The CDR3 holds 15 amino acids from the cysteine to the phenylalanine. Just CDR3 DNA is preserved here, 45 bases in frame from base 1. Comments on this clone: The target of this receptor is not known. Per-nucleotide qualities are absent, and no much larger clonotype sits a single base away.

Donors formed part of the validation cohort, which comprised 120 or so subjects and was distinct from the first cohort of 550 to 850 subjects. To prepare the library, the immunoSEQ multiplex PCR assay was applied. Per the original workflow: A statistical classification framework was developed to diagnose cytomegalovirus status using the catalog of TCR beta chain sequences. TCRdb took this table from immuneACCESS and kept in-frame rearrangements with V and J called. Such tables lack part of the clones; where checked against another copy, unresolved V genes explain under half of the gap, and the rest is unexplained. For V, J and clone size, that table is used; D and trimming come from the DNA. The sample table shows 200,000 to 250,000 clones, and roughly 91% are seen once. Roughly 2% of the sample lies in the top ten. Broad study findings and their caveats: The classifier was reported to diagnose cytomegalovirus status with high specificity and sensitivity in both the original and validation cohorts. According to the authors, the approach could potentially be generalized to other disease states and immunological phenotypes. Subsequent analysis determined that TCRs grouped into clusters in the first cohort also showed a tendency toward co-occurrence across the 120 validation repertoires, and approximately 93% of cluster scores exceeded 0. In vitro tests confirmed that a few of the cytomegalovirus-associated TCR beta chains recognize cytomegalovirus antigens. The validation cohort had no HLA typing available for a later analysis, so co-occurrence within that cohort was assessed over all 120 repertoires. In the study, about 150 TCR beta chains were listed as associated with cytomegalovirus. Most TCR sequences were observed very rarely across donors, whereas some public TCRs were present in many individuals.

The material sequenced was PBMCs. The receptor comes from a woman between 18 and 30 years old in good health and CMV-seropositive. The chain joins TRBV18 to TRBJ2-1, with TRBD2 perhaps the D gene, on 6 matching bases. The nucleotides read TGTGCCAGCTCACCACAGGGACTCTCCTACAATGAGCAGTTCTTC. It translates to CASSPQGLSYNEQFF.